A single T cell receptor (beta chain) is shown here with its context. This entry belongs to a study of blood T cell repertoires in COVID-19. Study-wide background: Specimens from acute and convalescent COVID-19 originated in the United States, Italy and Spain.

Participants, roughly 18 to 90 years old, spanned fewer than 30 US areas. Among Cohort 3 donors, those recovered had two negative PCRs, clearance, or symptom resolution. In the authors' workflow: The authors estimated nucleated cell counts from reference gene primer amplification. Sequenced by immunoSEQ multiplex PCR; TCRdb stores in-frame clones only, minus some. The V and J calls and the clone size are those of that table, but D and trimming were determined from the DNA. The sample carries about 300,000 clones, roughly 86% recorded once. Material for sequencing was PBMCs or T cells enriched from blood (not recorded which). This TCR was sampled from a young woman who had recovered from COVID-19.

CDR3 sequence: CASSEGAYSNQPQHF. In DNA, the CDR3 is TGTGCCAGCAGTGAGGGGGCGTATAGCAATCAGCCCCAGCATTTT. This chain connects TRBV7-8 to TRBJ1-5; 7 nucleotides agree with TRBD1. CDR1 and CDR2 from the germline V gene are SGHVS and FQNEAQ. The CDR3 length is 15 residues. V gave up 6 bases and J gave up 0 bases; unmatched junction bases: 5.